These 4 T cell receptor beta chains share one sample of origin, sequenced in a study of blood T cell repertoires in COVID-19. Here immunoSEQ multiplex PCR was the method, and the copy in TCRdb shows in-frame clones only, minus some. The sample records a few hundred thousand clones, around 89% being singletons. The sequencing input was peripheral blood. These receptor sequences come from a woman in her forties or fifties with COVID-19, enrolled during active disease.

This clone was found once. The V and J genes are TRBV7-3 and TRBJ2-2; 9 nucleotides agree with TRBD2. Germline assignment: CDR1 SGHTA and CDR2 FQGTGA. This CDR3 spans 15 amino acids. The junction had 4 bases not matched to a gene; V was cut back by 5 bases and J by 3 bases. CDR3 in amino acids: CASSLLAGYTGELFF. As DNA, the CDR3 is TGTGCCAGCAGCCTTCTAGCGGGATACACCGGGGAGCTGTTTTTT.

The chain uses TRBV7-2 and TRBJ2-5, with 7 bases aligning to TRBD2. The V segment lost 5 bases and the J segment 3 bases; nucleotides outside the gene matches: 12. CDR1 SGHTA and CDR2 FQGNSA come from the germline V gene. The CDR3 covers 16 residues. CDR3 protein: CASSRQTSVREETQYF. CDR3 in DNA: TGTGCCAGCAGCCGCCAAACTAGCGTTCGGGAAGAGACCCAGTACTTC.

The chain employs TRBV5-5 and TRBJ1-4, with unresolved D. This CDR3 region has 16 residues. Germline CDR1 reads SGHKS; CDR2 reads YYEKEE (reference sequence). V was clipped by 0 bases and J by 7 bases, with 16 bases between them. Here the CDR3 DNA reads TGTGCCAGCAGCTTGGACTACATAAGCTTGCGTGAAAAACTGTTTTTT. Its protein is CASSLDYISLREKLFF.

This clone was picked up one time. The chain recombines TRBV11-3 with TRBJ2-1; 11 bases are a match to TRBD2. Germline CDR1 is SGHNT and CDR2 is YENEEA. CDR3 length equals 16 residues. Germline trimming cut 4 bases from V and 3 bases from J; bases unmatched to any gene: 5. The CDR3: CASSSGGLAVYNEQFF. For the CDR3, the DNA is TGTGCCAGCAGCTCGGGGGGACTAGCGGTCTACAATGAGCAGTTCTTC.